A selection of T cell receptor beta chains follows, all from one sample in a study of cytomegalovirus exposure and HLA in healthy donors. TCRdb keeps only in-frame clones here, not all; method: immunoSEQ multiplex PCR. The sample holds roughly 150,000 clones, roughly 80% seen once. Sequenced: PBMCs. The origin of the receptors is a man in his fifties in good health and CMV-seropositive. The CDR3 runs from the conserved cysteine through the conserved F or W. D genes are given only for firm matches. Clone size is stated in some rows and not others, as once, few, many or a class when expanded.

clone_size	v_call	j_call	d_call	cdr3_aa
-	TRBV30	TRBJ2-7	-	CAWSVRQGSYEQYF
-	TRBV28	TRBJ2-7	-	CASSLGQDEQYF
-	TRBV28	TRBJ2-6	TRBD1	CASTRGQGSGANVLTF
few	TRBV19	TRBJ2-4	TRBD2	CASSALAGSAKNIQYF
-	TRBV11-3	TRBJ2-2	-	CASSQPGRTAVGELFF
-	TRBV29-1	TRBJ2-7	-	CSVEVPVRRVPNTYEQYF
-	TRBV18	TRBJ1-2	-	CASSPDQGAYGYTF
-	TRBV7-2	TRBJ1-1	TRBD1	CASSSLDRGRISTEAFF
-	TRBV18	TRBJ1-1	-	CASSPRQVTNTEAFF
-	TRBV7-9	TRBJ1-4	TRBD1	CASSVGDRGLFNEKLFF
few	TRBV9	TRBJ1-4	-	CASSVDGGTNEKLFF
once	TRBV5-1	TRBJ2-7	TRBD1	CASSSTGTGSLEQYF
-	TRBV9	TRBJ1-5	-	CASSVDQGDQPQHF
once	TRBV6-6	TRBJ2-5	TRBD2	CASTLSGLAGEETQYF
-	TRBV19	TRBJ1-2	TRBD1	CASSPEDRGGYGYTF
-	TRBV6-4	TRBJ1-2	-	CASSESGPYGYTF
once	TRBV10-1	TRBJ2-7	TRBD1	CASRRTGGDEQYF
-	TRBV10-3	TRBJ2-1	TRBD2	CAISGTSVEQFF
-	TRBV5-1	TRBJ2-3	TRBD2	CASSLLAGGSADTQYF
-	TRBV5-1	-	-	CASKEQIASYEQYF
-	TRBV10-1	TRBJ2-3	-	CASSEVGGFTDTQYF
-	TRBV15	TRBJ1-5	TRBD1	CATSREGQGFGVHQPQHF
-	TRBV7-9	TRBJ1-2	TRBD1	CASSSARGRRNYGYTF
-	TRBV18	TRBJ2-7	-	CASSPPGRGAYEQYF
-	TRBV5-1	TRBJ1-5	TRBD1	CASSLQGLSNQPQHF
few	TRBV9	TRBJ1-2	-	CASSPGQLWGYTF
-	TRBV19	TRBJ2-2	TRBD2	CASMMRAGTNTGELFF